A single sample gave rise to the 8 T cell receptor beta chains below, sequenced in a study of shared clonotypes between healthy human individuals. Positively selected for CCR7, the CD45RO-negative cells used as naive CD8 cells excluded terminally differentiated effector memory CD45RA+ cells. Repertoires were generated with immunoSEQ multiplex PCR, while TCRdb's copy carries only in-frame clones and drops some. The repertoire holds under 700,000 clones, with about 95% as singletons. Sequenced sample: naive CD8+ T cells sorted from blood. Source of these receptors: a woman in her thirties in good health.

The CDR3 is CASSPLPTGSSYEQYF. As DNA, the CDR3 is TGTGCCAGTAGCCCCCTACCGACCGGGAGCTCCTACGAGCAGTACTTC. V usage is TRBV19 and J usage is TRBJ2-7; TRBD2 might be the D (6 bases). Germline V lookup: CDR1 LNHDA, CDR2 SQIVND (reference sequence). V lost 6 bases to trimming and J lost 0 bases, with 18 bases between them. The CDR3 has 16 residues.

The chain couples TRBV27 to TRBJ2-7; possible D gene TRBD1, 6 bases. Germline lookup yields CDR1 MNHEY and CDR2 SMNVEV (reference sequence). Trimming removed 4 bases from V and 8 bases from J, with 9 bases in between. CDR3 size: 11 residues. CDR3 amino acids: CASSYGGQQYF. The CDR3 DNA reads as TGTGCCAGCAGTTATGGGGGCCAGCAGTACTTC.

The gene calls are TRBV28 and TRBJ1-2, with TRBD1 matching over 8 bases. V was clipped by 4 bases and J by 6 bases; unmatched bases: 7. In germline, CDR1 is MDHEN, CDR2 SYDVKM. The CDR3 spans 14 residues. The CDR3 loop reads CASSSRTGPHGYTF. The CDR3 bases are TGTGCCAGCAGTTCACGGACAGGGCCGCATGGCTACACCTTC.

The V and J genes are TRBV6-5 and TRBJ2-1; D is uncertain. This CDR3 is 12 amino acids long. The V gene lost 6 bases and the J gene lost 6 bases, with 9 bases spanning the gap. The germline V gene encodes CDR1 MNHEY and CDR2 SVGAGI. The CDR3 nucleotides read TGTGCCAGCAGCCCCCTAGGCAATGAGCAGTTCTTC. Protein product: CASSPLGNEQFF.

CDR3 bases: TGTGCCAGTAGTTACGGGATTGAGCAGTTCTTC. Translating gives CASSYGIEQFF. The chain links TRBV19 to TRBJ2-1; a possible D gene is TRBD2 (5 bases). The CDR3 is 11 residues long. V shed 5 bases and J shed 9 bases, with 8 bases lying between them. The germline V gene encodes CDR1 LNHDA and CDR2 SQIVND (reference sequence).

The J gene is TRBJ2-1, the V gene TRBV10-3; weak D call: TRBD2 (5 bases). The CDR3 covers 14 residues. V was pared by 4 bases and J by 6 bases, with 13 bases between. Germline V lookup: CDR1 ENHRY, CDR2 SYGVKD. The CDR3 sequence is CAISVVGVGNEQFF. In DNA form, the CDR3 reads TGTGCCATCAGTGTCGTCGGGGTAGGCAATGAGCAGTTCTTC.

The chain is built from TRBV11-2 and TRBJ2-3; either TRBD1 or TRBD2 may supply D (5 bases each). The germline CDR1 and CDR2 sequences are SGHAT and FQNNGV. Trimming left V 5 bases short and J 2 bases short, with 14 bases between. The CDR3 extends over 15 amino acids. The CDR3 is CASSTRDGTTDTQYF. CDR3 DNA: TGTGCCAGCAGCACTAGGGATGGGACCACAGATACGCAGTATTTT.

This clone was detected only once. This CDR3 reads CASSQGDGIYEQYF. The CDR3 nucleotides are TGCGCCAGCAGCCAAGGGGACGGAATCTACGAGCAGTACTTC. V and J are TRBV4-1 and TRBJ2-5; perhaps D is TRBD1 or TRBD2 (5 bases each). The J call may be wrong; the DNA end is better matched by TRBJ2-7. Germline lookup yields CDR1 MGHRA and CDR2 YSYEKL. CDR3 length equals 14 residues.